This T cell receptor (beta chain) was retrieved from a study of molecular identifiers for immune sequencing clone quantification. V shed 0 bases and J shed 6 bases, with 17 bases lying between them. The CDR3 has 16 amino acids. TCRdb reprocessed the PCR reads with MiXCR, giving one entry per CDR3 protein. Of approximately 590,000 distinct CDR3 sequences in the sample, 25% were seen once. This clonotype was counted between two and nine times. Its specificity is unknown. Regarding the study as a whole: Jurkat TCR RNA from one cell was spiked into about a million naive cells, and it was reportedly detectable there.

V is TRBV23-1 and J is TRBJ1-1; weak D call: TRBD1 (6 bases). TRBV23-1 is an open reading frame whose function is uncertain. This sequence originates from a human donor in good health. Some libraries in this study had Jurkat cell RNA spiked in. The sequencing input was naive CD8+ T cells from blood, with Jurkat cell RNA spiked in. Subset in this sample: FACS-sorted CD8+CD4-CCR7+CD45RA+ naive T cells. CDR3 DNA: TGCGCCAGCAGTCAATCTTCCCACAGGGCTGGCCCTGAAGCTTTCTTT. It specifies CASSQSSHRAGPEAFF.